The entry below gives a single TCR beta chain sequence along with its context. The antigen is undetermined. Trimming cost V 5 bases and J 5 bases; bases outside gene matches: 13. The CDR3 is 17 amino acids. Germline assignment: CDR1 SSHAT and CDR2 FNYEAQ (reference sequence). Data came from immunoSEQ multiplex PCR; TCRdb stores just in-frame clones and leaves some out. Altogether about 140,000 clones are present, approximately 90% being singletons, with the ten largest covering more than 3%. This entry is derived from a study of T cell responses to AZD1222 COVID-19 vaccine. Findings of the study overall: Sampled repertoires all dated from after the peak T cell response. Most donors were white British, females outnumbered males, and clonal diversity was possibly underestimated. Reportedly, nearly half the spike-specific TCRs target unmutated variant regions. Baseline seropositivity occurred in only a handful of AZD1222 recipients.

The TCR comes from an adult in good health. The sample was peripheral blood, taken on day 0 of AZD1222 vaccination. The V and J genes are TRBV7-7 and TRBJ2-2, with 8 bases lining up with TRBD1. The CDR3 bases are TGTGCCAGCAGCCCTACCGTTGGACAGGGATATACCGGGGAGCTGTTTTTT. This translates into CASSPTVGQGYTGELFF.